The 12 T cell receptor beta chains given below trace back to one sample, sequenced in a study of post-analysis software for immune sequencing data. General study results and limits: Comparison of patients with controls showed roughly five TRBV segments more frequent in patients, TRBV5-6, TRBV5-1 and TRBV20-1 among them.

Each TCR beta cDNA library carried unique molecular identifiers. TCRdb recomputed calls from the PCR reads with MiXCR, one row per CDR3 protein. The sample lists about half a million distinct CDR3 sequences; roughly 45% were seen once. No cognate antigen is known for these TCRs. Sequencing was performed on blood. All receptors derive from a girl under 18 with multiple sclerosis.

The table lists this clonotype with a few counts. The genes are TRBV4-3 and TRBJ2-1; perhaps TRBD1 as D (5 bases). Trimming removed 0 bases from V and 0 bases from J, with 12 bases in between. Per the germline V gene, CDR1 is LGHNA and CDR2 is YSLEER. The CDR3 covers 17 residues. The CDR3 nucleotides are TGCGCCAGCAGCCAAGATGGGGCCTGGAGCTCCTACAATGAGCAGTTCTTC. The encoded protein is CASSQDGAWSSYNEQFF.

This chain uses TRBV20-1 with TRBJ2-4; the D call may be TRBD1 or TRBD2 (5 bases each). The better agreement between TRBJ2-5 and the DNA end casts doubt on the J call. Germline CDR1 reads DFQATT; CDR2 reads SNEGSKA (reference sequence). This CDR3 comprises 13 residues. Here the CDR3 DNA reads TGCGGAAGCCCCCGGGGACCTGAAAAGACCCAGTACTTC. Protein sequence: CGSPRGPEKTQYF.

The V and J genes are TRBV15 and TRBJ2-7; D is ambiguous. The length of the CDR3 is 13 residues. Germline V gene sequence: CDR1 LNHNV, CDR2 YYDKDF (reference sequence). V lost 2 bases and J 5 bases, leaving 10 bases between the germline ends. CDR3 region: CATSRYLGNEQYF. Written as DNA, the CDR3 is TGTGCCACCAGCAGATACCTAGGAAACGAGCAGTACTTC.

In the case of this clonotype: A much larger clone sits a single nucleotide away, making a read error possible. J is TRBJ2-1 and V is TRBV5-1, with D maybe TRBD1 (7 bases). CDR3 length: 15 residues. CDR1 is SGHRS, CDR2 YFSETQ, per germline. Trimming left V 4 bases short and J 10 bases short, with 21 bases between. CDR3 sequence reads: CASSPQGGLTYEQFF. DNA of the CDR3: TGCGCCAGCAGCCCGCAGGGGGGCCTAACCTACGAGCAGTTCTTC.

The chain combines TRBV19 with TRBJ2-4; 9 bases fit TRBD1. V lost 4 bases, J lost 1 base, and 14 bases stayed unmatched. The germline V gene has CDR1 LNHDA and CDR2 SQIVND (reference sequence). The CDR3 covers 19 residues. CDR3 sequence: CASSNHRGRTLGAKNIQYF. The CDR3 DNA reads TGTGCCAGTAGTAACCACAGGGGGCGGACCTTGGGGGCCAAAAACATTCAGTACTTC.

This clonotype appeared a single time. The V call is TRBV1, the J call TRBJ2-3; TRBD2 is the table's D call, not checked against the DNA. TRBV1 is noted as a pseudogene. This CDR3 has 18 amino acids. The CDR3 loop reads CTSSQDLGASGNTDTRYF. Here the CDR3 DNA reads TGCACCAGCAGCCAAGATCTCGGGGCTAGCGGGAACACAGATACGCGGTATTTT.

This clonotype is a singleton in its sample. V and J are TRBV20-1 and TRBJ2-7; D not certain. The CDR3 covers 16 residues. Germline V gives CDR1 DFQATT, CDR2 SNEGSKA (reference sequence). The ends were cut back, 0 bases at V and 3 bases at J, with 18 bases in the middle. CDR3 coding DNA: TGCAGTGCTAGAGATCAGGAGACTGTCCTCATCTACGAGCAGTACTTC. Its protein is CSARDQETVLIYEQYF.

This clonotype was seen more than once but under ten times. The chain employs TRBV20-1 and TRBJ2-1; TRBD2 matches at 8 bases. Germline CDR1 is DFQATT and CDR2 is SNEGSKA (reference sequence). The CDR3 covers 14 residues. Trimming removed 1 base from V and 3 bases from J; junction bases left unmatched: 2. The CDR3 here is CSARGREDYNEQFF. CDR3 nucleotides: TGCAGTGCTAGAGGGCGGGAGGACTACAATGAGCAGTTCTTC.

This clonotype was counted a single time. The rearrangement joins TRBV28 to TRBJ1-6, with 7 nucleotides matching TRBD1. Trimming at V came to 6 bases and at J to 7 bases, leaving 9 bases not matched to a gene. Germline V gene sequence: CDR1 MDHEN, CDR2 SYDVKM. This CDR3 contains 15 residues. CDR3 in amino acids: CASRPYRGWNSPLHF. For the CDR3, the DNA is TGTGCCAGCAGACCTTACAGGGGCTGGAATTCACCCCTCCACTTT. Using reference TRBV28 and TRBJ1-6 for the parts outside the CDR3, the full variable domain is DVKVTQSSRYLVKRTGEKVFLECVQDMDHENMFWYRQDPGLGLRLIYFSYDVKMKEKGDIPEGYSVSREKKERFSLILESASTNQTSMYLCASRPYRGWNSPLHFGNGTRLTVT.

This rearrangement joins TRBV6-6 to TRBJ1-4, with 7 nucleotides matching TRBD1. V was clipped by 5 bases and J by 4 bases; unmatched bases: 7. Germline V lookup: CDR1 MNHNY, CDR2 SVGAGI (reference sequence). The CDR3 runs to 15 residues. CDR3 sequence: CASSGRDRLNEKLFF. The CDR3 DNA reads TGTGCCAGCAGTGGAAGGGACAGACTTAATGAAAAACTGTTTTTT.

The chain couples TRBV29-1 to TRBJ2-2; 11 bases fit TRBD1. Germline V gene lookup returns CDR1 SQVTM and CDR2 ANQGSEA. J lost 4 bases, V lost 4 bases, and 5 bases had no gene match. This CDR3 is built from 15 residues. The CDR3 bases are TGCAGCGTTGGATTCGGGACAGGGGGCACCGGGGAGCTGTTTTTT. Protein: CSVGFGTGGTGELFF.

This clonotype was seen a handful of times. The chain joins TRBV7-3 to TRBJ2-3, with D uncertain. Germline V gene data show CDR1 as SGHTA and CDR2 as FQGTGA. This CDR3 has 14 residues. V was clipped by 5 bases and J by 2 bases, with 11 bases between them. The CDR3 sequence: CASSARLYTDTQYF. The CDR3 region has the DNA TGTGCCAGCAGCGCCCGACTGTACACAGATACGCAGTATTTT.